The clone carrying this TCR beta chain came up once. The germline V gene has CDR1 SGHAT and CDR2 FQNNGV. This CDR3 has 14 residues. The V end lost 5 bases, the J end lost 2 bases, and 10 bases lay between the germline ends. In contrast to the negatively isolated CD8+ and CD4+ T cells, TEMRA cells were FACS-enriched. This sample is part of a study of CD8 T cells in Susac syndrome. A quantity of roughly 0.5 to 1 ug RNA underwent reverse transcription using random hexamers. The amplification used immunoSEQ multiplex PCR on TCR beta CDR3; it spanned 54 Vbeta and 13 Jbeta. TCRdb fed the immunoSEQ multiplex PCR reads into MiXCR, producing one record per CDR3 protein. Among around 300,000 distinct CDR3 sequences listed, 92% were seen once.

The V call is TRBV11-2, the J call TRBJ2-1, with no clear D. This sequence originates from a human donor with multiple sclerosis. The sequenced sample was CD4+ T cells from PBMCs. This chain's CDR3 is CASSPTSAYNEQFF. The CDR3 DNA sequence: TGTGCCAGCAGCCCCACTTCGGCCTACAATGAGCAGTTCTTC.